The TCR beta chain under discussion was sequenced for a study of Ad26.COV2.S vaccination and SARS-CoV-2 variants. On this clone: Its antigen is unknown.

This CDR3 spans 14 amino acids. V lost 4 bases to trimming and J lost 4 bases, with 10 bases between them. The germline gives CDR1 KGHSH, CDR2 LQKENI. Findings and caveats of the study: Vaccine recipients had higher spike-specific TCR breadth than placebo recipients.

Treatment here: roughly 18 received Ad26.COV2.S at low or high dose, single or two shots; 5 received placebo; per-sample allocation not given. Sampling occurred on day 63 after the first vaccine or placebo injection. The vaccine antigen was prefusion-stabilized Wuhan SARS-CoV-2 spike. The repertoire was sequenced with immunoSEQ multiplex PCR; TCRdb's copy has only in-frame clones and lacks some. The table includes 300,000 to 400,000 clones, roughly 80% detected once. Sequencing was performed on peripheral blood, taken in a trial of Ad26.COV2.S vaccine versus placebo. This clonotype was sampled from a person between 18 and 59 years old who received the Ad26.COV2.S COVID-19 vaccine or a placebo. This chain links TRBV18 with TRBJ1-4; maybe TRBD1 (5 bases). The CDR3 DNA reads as TGTGCCAGCTCACTGCAGGGTGATAATGAAAAACTGTTTTTT. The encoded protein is CASSLQGDNEKLFF.